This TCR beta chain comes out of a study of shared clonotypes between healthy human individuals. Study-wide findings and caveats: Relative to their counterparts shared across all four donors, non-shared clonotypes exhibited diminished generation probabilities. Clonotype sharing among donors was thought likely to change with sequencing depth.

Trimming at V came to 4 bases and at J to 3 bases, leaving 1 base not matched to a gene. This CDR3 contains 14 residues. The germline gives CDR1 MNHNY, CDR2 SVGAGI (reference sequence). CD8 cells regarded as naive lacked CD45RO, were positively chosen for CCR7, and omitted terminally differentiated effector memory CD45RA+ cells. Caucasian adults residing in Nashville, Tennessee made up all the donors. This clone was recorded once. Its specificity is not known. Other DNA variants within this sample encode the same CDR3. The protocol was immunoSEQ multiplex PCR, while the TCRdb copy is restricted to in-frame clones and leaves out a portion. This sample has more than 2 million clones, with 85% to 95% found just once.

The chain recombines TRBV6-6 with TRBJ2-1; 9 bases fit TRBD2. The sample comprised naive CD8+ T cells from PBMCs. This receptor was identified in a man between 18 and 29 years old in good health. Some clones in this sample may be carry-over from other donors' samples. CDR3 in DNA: TGTGCCAGCAGTTTGACTAGCGGCTACAATGAGCAGTTCTTC. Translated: CASSLTSGYNEQFF.